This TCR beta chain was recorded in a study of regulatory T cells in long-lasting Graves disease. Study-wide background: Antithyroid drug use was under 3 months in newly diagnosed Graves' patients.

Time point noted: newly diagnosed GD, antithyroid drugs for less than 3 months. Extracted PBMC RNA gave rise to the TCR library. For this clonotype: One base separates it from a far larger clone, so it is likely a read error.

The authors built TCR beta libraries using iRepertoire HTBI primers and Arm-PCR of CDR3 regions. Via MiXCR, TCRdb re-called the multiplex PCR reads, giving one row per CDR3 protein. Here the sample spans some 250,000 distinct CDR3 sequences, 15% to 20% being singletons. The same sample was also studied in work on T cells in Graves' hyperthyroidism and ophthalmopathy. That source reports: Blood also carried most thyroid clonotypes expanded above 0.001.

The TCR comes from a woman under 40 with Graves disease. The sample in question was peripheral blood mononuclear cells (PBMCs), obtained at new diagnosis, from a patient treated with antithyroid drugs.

CDR3 in amino acids: CASSRHRVNTEAFF. The CDR3 DNA reads TGTGCCAGCAGTAGACACAGAGTGAACACTGAAGCTTTCTTT. This rearrangement joins TRBV6-2 or TRBV6-3 to TRBJ1-1; unclear D gene. This CDR3 has 14 amino acids. The germline V gene has CDR1 MNHEY and CDR2 SVGEGT. V was pared by 5 bases and J by 0 bases, with 10 bases between.